The clone carrying this T cell receptor (beta chain) has more than one count but fewer than ten. This specimen belongs to a study of blood T cells in healthy people across ages. Then a second PCR, running about 6 to 12 cycles, was carried out with a sample-barcoded 5' primer and a J-beta primer mix. TCRdb passed the 5' RACE reads through MiXCR, listing each CDR3 protein once. The data contain 700,000 to 900,000 distinct CDR3 sequences, roughly 24% of them seen just once; the ten biggest clones take up around 3%. The draw of peripheral blood yielded ten milliliters from each donor. V shed 3 bases, J shed 1 base, and the junction held 4 bases outside the gene matches. Per germline, CDR1 SGHKS and CDR2 YYEKEE (reference sequence). The CDR3 covers 15 residues. These records were also assigned to another study, of T cells of mothers and their children. That paper adds: Thymic selection molds TCR recombination output in a comparable way in related and unrelated pairs.

The source of this sequence is a boy younger than 18 in good health. The sample comprised blood. The rearrangement uses TRBV5-5 and TRBJ2-5, with 9 bases that match TRBD2. The CDR3 DNA follows: TGTGCCAGCAGCTCCGGGACTAGCAGCCAAGAGACCCAGTACTTC. This encodes CASSSGTSSQETQYF. The variable domain in full, completed from reference TRBV5-5 and TRBJ2-5, reads DAGVTQSPTHLIKTRGQQVTLRCSPISGHKSVSWYQQVLGQGPQFIFQYYEKEERGRGNFPDRFSARQFPNYSSELNVNALLLGDSALYLCASSSGTSSQETQYFGPGTRLLVL.